A single sample gave rise to the 10 T cell receptor beta chains below, sequenced in a study of T cell responses to AZD1222 COVID-19 vaccine (dated by TCRdb to the early 2020s). The library was obtained by the immunoSEQ multiplex PCR assay. TCRdb re-hosts the immuneACCESS table, in-frame sequences only. Its copies lack some clones; in the studies checked, an unresolved V gene accounts for under half of them, and the cause for the rest is not known. The sample yields about 120,000 clones; approximately 85% were counted once. Approximately 6.6% of the sample goes to the ten largest clones. What the time point label conveys for this sample: baseline before first vaccination. The starting material was peripheral blood, obtained on day 0 of AZD1222 vaccination. The receptors were gathered from an adult in good health.

This chain uses TRBV5-1 with TRBJ1-1; weak D call: TRBD1 (5 bases). This CDR3 is 14 amino acids long. Germline V lookup: CDR1 SGHRS, CDR2 YFSETQ. Trimming removed 0 bases at V and 1 base at J, with 7 bases between. DNA of the CDR3: TGCGCCAGCAGCTTGGGACAGAAGAACACTGAAGCTTTCTTT. Its translation is CASSLGQKNTEAFF.

The chain uses TRBV9 and TRBJ2-2, with D hard to call. In germline, CDR1 is SGDLS, CDR2 YYNGEE. The CDR3 is 15 amino acids. The V end lost 1 base, the J end lost 2 bases, and 9 bases lay between the germline ends. The chain's CDR3 is CASSVLDRNTGELFF. The DNA of the CDR3 is TGTGCCAGCAGCGTACTGGATCGAAACACCGGGGAGCTGTTTTTT.

The chain is built from TRBV6-5 and TRBJ1-2, with D possibly TRBD1 on 6 matching bases. The CDR3 is 13 residues long. Germline lookup yields CDR1 MNHEY and CDR2 SVGAGI. The germline V and J ends were trimmed by 6 bases and 3 bases, with 11 bases remaining between them. Written as DNA, the CDR3 is TGTGCCAGCAGCCTGACAGGCCACTATGGCTACACCTTC. This sequence encodes CASSLTGHYGYTF.

The chain recombines TRBV24-1 with TRBJ1-4; 7 bases match TRBD1. The CDR3 runs 14 residues. V gave up 2 bases and J gave up 13 bases; unmatched junction bases: 9. CDR1 and CDR2 (germline): KGHDR, SFDVKD. The CDR3 sequence: CATSDSRTAGGLFF. The CDR3 DNA reads TGTGCCACCAGTGATTCCCGGACGGCAGGGGGACTGTTTTTT.

This clone was observed once. The chain carries TRBV28 and TRBJ1-4, with a tentative D call TRBD1 (6 bases). Deletions cut 11 bases from V and 0 bases from J, with 22 bases between. This CDR3 contains 17 residues. Germline CDR1 MDHEN, CDR2 SYDVKM. In nucleotides, the CDR3 is TGTGCCTCCTGTGGGGGGCGCGGGTACTCAACTAATGAAAAACTGTTTTTT. Translated, it gives CASCGGRGYSTNEKLFF.

The CDR3 region is CASSRTGSFDYGYTF. DNA of the CDR3: TGTGCCAGTAGTCGAACAGGATCCTTCGACTATGGCTACACCTTC. The rearrangement joins TRBV19 to TRBJ1-2, with D perhaps matching TRBD1 (5 bases). CDR1 and CDR2 (germline): LNHDA, SQIVND (reference sequence). There are 15 residues in the CDR3. The ends were cut back, 5 bases at V and 3 bases at J, with 16 bases in the middle.

V is TRBV11-3 and J is TRBJ2-7; D is possibly TRBD1 (6 bases). CDR1 and CDR2 from the germline V gene are SGHNT and YENEEA. V shed 2 bases and J shed 5 bases, with 13 bases lying between them. The CDR3 loop spans 14 amino acids. DNA for the CDR3: TGTGCCAGCAGCTTAACAGGGACGGAACACGAGCAGTACTTC. Residues: CASSLTGTEHEQYF.

The J gene is TRBJ2-3, the V gene TRBV7-9; a weak D match, TRBD2 (6 bases). The germline CDR1 and CDR2 sequences are SEHNR and FQNEAQ (reference sequence). The germline V and J ends were trimmed by 4 bases and 1 base, with 18 bases remaining between them. This CDR3 has 17 residues. The CDR3 sequence is CASSSWTGLGRTDTQYF. The CDR3 DNA reads TGTGCCAGCAGCTCCTGGACGGGACTGGGTCGCACAGATACGCAGTATTTT. The full variable domain, completed using reference TRBV7-9 and TRBJ2-3, is DTGVSQNPRHKITKRGQNVTFRCDPISEHNRLYWYRQTLGQGPEFLTYFQNEAQLEKSRLLSDRFSAERPKGSFSTLEIQRTEQGDSAMYLCASSSWTGLGRTDTQYFGPGTRLTVL.

V gene TRBV4-1 combines with J gene TRBJ1-3; 8 bases fit TRBD1. CDR3 length: 16 amino acids. Germline assignment: CDR1 MGHRA and CDR2 YSYEKL. The V and J ends lost 3 bases and 0 bases, in that order; junction bases with no gene match: 4. CDR3 bases: TGCGCCAGCAGCCAGCGGACAGGGAGCTCTGGAAACACCATATATTTT. This translates into CASSQRTGSSGNTIYF.

The rearrangement uses TRBV3-1 (or the pseudogene TRBV3-2) and TRBJ2-7; no clear D. The germline V gene encodes CDR1 LGHDT and CDR2 YNNKEL (reference sequence). The ends were cut back, 2 bases at V and 5 bases at J, with 7 bases in the middle. This CDR3 spans 12 amino acids. The CDR3 spells CASSQLGNEQYF. As DNA, the CDR3 is TGTGCCAGCAGCCAACTAGGGAACGAGCAGTACTTC.